The following is a T cell receptor (beta chain) sequence with its context. This entry comes from a study of blood T cell repertoires in COVID-19. Authors' methods: Counts of nucleated cells, estimated from reference gene primer amplification, were obtained. The data were produced by immunoSEQ multiplex PCR, yet TCRdb's version contains in-frame clones alone and is incomplete. That table is the source of V, J and clone size, and D and trimming were worked out from the DNA. The table lists 60,000 or so clones, 78% of them singletons, with about 25% in the top ten. V gave up 4 bases and J gave up 5 bases; unmatched junction bases: 7. Germline V gives CDR1 MGHRA, CDR2 YSYEKL. This CDR3 spans 15 amino acids.

The sequencing input was peripheral blood. This receptor was taken from a human donor in a cohort sampled during active COVID-19. The chain has TRBV4-1 and TRBJ1-5; 8 positions match TRBD1. The CDR3 loop reads CASSPGQGRDQPQHF. The CDR3 nucleotides read TGCGCCAGCAGCCCCGGACAGGGAAGGGATCAGCCCCAGCATTTT.